Listed below are T cell receptor beta chains from one sample, sequenced in a study of blood T cell repertoires in COVID-19. Here immunoSEQ multiplex PCR was the method, and the copy in TCRdb shows in-frame clones only, minus some. The repertoire consists of 14,000 to 15,000 clones, with roughly 86% occurring once and the leading ten covering 15% to 20%. Source material: peripheral blood. The receptors were sampled from a human donor in a cohort sampled during active COVID-19. The CDR3 runs from the conserved cysteine through the conserved F or W. D genes are given only for firm matches. Where a row states a size, it is once, few, many or the class of an expanded clone; other rows omit it.

>once|TRBJ1-5|TRBV7-9|NA|14
CASSLVGGNQPQHF
TGTGCCAGCAGCTTAGTGGGAGGGAATCAGCCCCAGCATTTT
>NA|TRBJ2-3|TRBV30|NA|14
CASSTGYLTDTQYF
TGTGCTTCGAGCACGGGGTACTTAACAGATACGCAGTATTTT
>NA|TRBJ2-2|TRBV7-3|TRBD2|15
CASSESGLAPGELFF
TGTGCCAGCAGCGAATCGGGACTAGCCCCCGGGGAGCTGTTTTTT
>NA|TRBJ2-2|TRBV5-1|NA|13
CASSLEGPGELFF
TGCGCCAGCAGCTTGGAGGGGCCCGGGGAGCTGTTTTTT
>once|TRBJ1-1|TRBV5-1|NA|13
CASSLAGYAEAFF
TGCGCCAGCAGCTTGGCAGGGTACGCTGAAGCTTTCTTT
>NA|TRBJ2-7|TRBV5-6|TRBD1|15
CASSFTGGGTYEQYF
TGTGCCAGCAGCTTTACAGGGGGAGGCACCTACGAGCAGTACTTC
>NA|TRBJ1-4|TRBV4-2|TRBD1|15
CASSQGDRDLEKLFF
TGTGCCAGCAGCCAAGGGGACAGGGATTTGGAAAAACTGTTTTTT
>NA|TRBJ2-7|TRBV5-5|TRBD1|13
CASSPPTGFGQYF
TGTGCCAGCAGCCCACCGACAGGGTTCGGGCAGTACTTC
>once|TRBJ2-6|TRBV7-7|NA|15
CASSPLRAGANVLTF
TGTGCTAGCAGCCCCCTCCGGGCTGGGGCCAACGTCCTGACTTTC
>NA|TRBJ2-7|TRBV7-6|TRBD1|13
CASSSFTGDEQYF
TGTGCCAGCAGCTCGTTTACAGGGGACGAGCAGTACTTC
>NA|TRBJ1-4|TRBV2|NA|14
CASSEAAAGEKLFF
TGTGCCAGCAGTGAAGCGGCGGCTGGGGAAAAACTGTTTTTT
>NA|TRBJ2-2|TRBV6-5|TRBD1|14
CASTRQGNTGELFF
TGTGCCAGCACCCGACAGGGAAACACCGGGGAGCTGTTTTTT
>once|TRBJ1-5|TRBV7-2|TRBD1|19
CASSFRDRGNGRGNQPQHF
TGTGCCAGCAGCTTTAGGGACAGGGGAAACGGCCGGGGCAATCAGCCCCAGCATTTT
>once|TRBJ2-5|TRBV6-4|NA|14
CASKKTPGEETQYF
TGTGCCAGCAAAAAGACCCCAGGGGAAGAGACCCAGTACTTC
>NA|TRBJ1-1|TRBV5-1|TRBD1|13
CASSGQGDTEAFF
TGCGCCAGCAGCGGACAGGGTGACACTGAAGCTTTCTTT
>NA|TRBJ2-7|TRBV5-1|TRBD2|13
CASSPGGTYEQYF
TGCGCCAGCAGCCCGGGGGGAACCTACGAGCAGTACTTC
>NA|TRBJ1-2|TRBV6-5|NA|13
CASRVDSFYGYTF
TGTGCCAGCAGAGTGGACAGTTTCTATGGCTACACCTTC
>NA|TRBJ2-3|TRBV9|NA|15
CASSVESPFTDTQYF
TGTGCCAGCAGCGTAGAATCCCCATTCACAGATACGCAGTATTTT
>NA|TRBJ1-1|TRBV2|NA|15
CASSPPGHMNTEAFF
TGTGCCAGCAGCCCACCGGGACATATGAACACTGAAGCTTTCTTT
>NA|TRBJ2-1|TRBV6-5|TRBD2|13
CASRGLANNEQFF
TGTGCCAGCAGAGGACTAGCGAACAATGAGCAGTTCTTC
>NA|TRBJ2-3|TRBV27|TRBD2|18
CASSFTSGGQGSTDTQYF
TGTGCCAGCAGTTTCACTAGCGGGGGGCAGGGCAGCACAGATACGCAGTATTTT
>NA|TRBJ2-5|TRBV4-1|TRBD1|16
CASSHTGTGAAETQYF
TGCGCCAGCAGCCATACAGGGACAGGGGCAGCAGAGACCCAGTACTTC
>NA|TRBJ1-3|TRBV18|TRBD1|16
CASSRDRGDSGNTIYF
TGTGCCAGCTCGCGAGACAGGGGCGACTCTGGAAACACCATATATTTT